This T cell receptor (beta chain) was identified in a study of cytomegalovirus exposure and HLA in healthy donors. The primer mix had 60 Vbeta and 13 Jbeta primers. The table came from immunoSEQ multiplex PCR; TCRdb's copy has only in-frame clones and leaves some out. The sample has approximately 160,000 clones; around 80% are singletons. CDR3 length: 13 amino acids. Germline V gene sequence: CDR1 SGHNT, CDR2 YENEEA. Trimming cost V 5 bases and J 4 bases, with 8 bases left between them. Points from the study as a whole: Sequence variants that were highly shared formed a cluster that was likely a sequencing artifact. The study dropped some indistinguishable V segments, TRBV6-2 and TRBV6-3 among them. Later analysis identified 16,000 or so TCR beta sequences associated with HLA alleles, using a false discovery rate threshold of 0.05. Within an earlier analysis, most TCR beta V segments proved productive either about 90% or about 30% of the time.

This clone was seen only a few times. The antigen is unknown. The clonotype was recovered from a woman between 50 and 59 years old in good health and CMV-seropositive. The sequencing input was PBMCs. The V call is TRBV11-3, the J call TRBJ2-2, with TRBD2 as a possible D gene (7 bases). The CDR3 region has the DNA TGTGCCAGCAGCAGGGGGGGCACCGGGGAGCTGTTTTTT. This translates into CASSRGGTGELFF. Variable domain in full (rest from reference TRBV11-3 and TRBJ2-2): EAGVVQSPRYKIIEKKQPVAFWCNPISGHNTLYWYLQNLGQGPELLIRYENEEAVDDSQLPKDRFSAERLKGVDSTLKIQPAELGDSAVYLCASSRGGTGELFFGEGSRLTVL.